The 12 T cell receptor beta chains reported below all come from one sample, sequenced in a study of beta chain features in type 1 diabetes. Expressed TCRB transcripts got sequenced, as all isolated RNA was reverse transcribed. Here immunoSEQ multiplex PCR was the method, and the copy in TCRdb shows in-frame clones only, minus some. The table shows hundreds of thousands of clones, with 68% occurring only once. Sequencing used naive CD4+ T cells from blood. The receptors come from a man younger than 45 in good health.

The CDR3: CASSQDPGAGSYEQYF. CDR3 DNA: TGCGCCAGCAGCCAAGATCCAGGGGCAGGAAGCTACGAGCAGTACTTC. The chain links TRBV4-3 to TRBJ2-7, with a tentative D call TRBD1 (6 bases). Germline V gives CDR1 LGHNA, CDR2 YSLEER. There are 16 residues in the CDR3. Trimming pared 0 bases from V and 3 bases from J, leaving 15 bases between.

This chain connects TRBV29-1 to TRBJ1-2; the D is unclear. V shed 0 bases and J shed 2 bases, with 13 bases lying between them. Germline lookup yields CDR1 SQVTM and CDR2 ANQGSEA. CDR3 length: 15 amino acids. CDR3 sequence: CSVEDRGLRNYGYTF. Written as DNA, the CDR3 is TGCAGCGTTGAAGATCGAGGGCTCCGAAACTATGGCTACACCTTC. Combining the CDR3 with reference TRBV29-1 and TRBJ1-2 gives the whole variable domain SAVISQKPSRDICQRGTSLTIQCQVDSQVTMMFWYRQQPGQSLTLIATANQGSEATYESGFVIDKFPISRPNLTFSTLTVSNMSPEDSSIYLCSVEDRGLRNYGYTFGSGTRLTVV.

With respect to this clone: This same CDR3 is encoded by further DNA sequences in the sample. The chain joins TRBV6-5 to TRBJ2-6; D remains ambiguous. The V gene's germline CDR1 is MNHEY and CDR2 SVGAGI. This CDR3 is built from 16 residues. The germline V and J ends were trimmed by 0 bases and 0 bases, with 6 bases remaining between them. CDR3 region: CASSYSGNSGANVLTF. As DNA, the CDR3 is TGTGCCAGCAGTTACTCCGGAAACTCTGGGGCCAACGTCCTGACTTTC.

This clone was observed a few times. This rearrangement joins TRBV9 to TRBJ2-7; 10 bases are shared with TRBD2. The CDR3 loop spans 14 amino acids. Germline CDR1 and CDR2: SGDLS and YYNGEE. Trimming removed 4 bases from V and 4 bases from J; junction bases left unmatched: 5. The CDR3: CASSSSGSGYEQYF. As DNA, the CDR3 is TGTGCCAGCAGCTCTAGCGGGAGTGGTTACGAGCAGTACTTC.

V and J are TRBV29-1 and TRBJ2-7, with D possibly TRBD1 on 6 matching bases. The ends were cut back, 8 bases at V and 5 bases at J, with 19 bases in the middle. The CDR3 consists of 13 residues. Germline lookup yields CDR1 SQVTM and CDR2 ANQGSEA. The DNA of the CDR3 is TGCAGCCCCCGGGACACCCGTTCTGACGAGCAGTACTTC. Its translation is CSPRDTRSDEQYF.

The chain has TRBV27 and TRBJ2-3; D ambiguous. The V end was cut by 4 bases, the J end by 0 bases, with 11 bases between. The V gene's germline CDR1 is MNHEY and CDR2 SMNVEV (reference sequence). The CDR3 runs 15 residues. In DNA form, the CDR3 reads TGTGCCAGCAGTTCTCAAATCTCTAGCACAGATACGCAGTATTTT. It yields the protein CASSSQISSTDTQYF.

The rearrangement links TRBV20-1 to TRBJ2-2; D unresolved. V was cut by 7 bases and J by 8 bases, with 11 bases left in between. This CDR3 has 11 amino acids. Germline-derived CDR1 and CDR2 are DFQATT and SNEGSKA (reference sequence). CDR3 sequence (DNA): TGCAGTGTTCCGACGGAAGGGGAGCTGTTTTTT. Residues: CSVPTEGELFF.

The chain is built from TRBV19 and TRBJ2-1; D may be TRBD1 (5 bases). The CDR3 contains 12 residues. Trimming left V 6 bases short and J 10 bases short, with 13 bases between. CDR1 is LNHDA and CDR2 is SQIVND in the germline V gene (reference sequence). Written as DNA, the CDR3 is TGTGCCAGTAGCCCAGGGTTTAGGGAGCAGTTCTTC. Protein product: CASSPGFREQFF.

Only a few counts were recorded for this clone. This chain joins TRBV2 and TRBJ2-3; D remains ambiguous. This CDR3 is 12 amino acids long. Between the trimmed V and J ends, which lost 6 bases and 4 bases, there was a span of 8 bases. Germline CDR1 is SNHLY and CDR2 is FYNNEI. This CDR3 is CASSRRSDTQYF. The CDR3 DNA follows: TGTGCCAGCAGCCGTCGATCAGATACGCAGTATTTT. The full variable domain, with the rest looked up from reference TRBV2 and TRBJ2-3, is EPEVTQTPSHQVTQMGQEVILRCVPISNHLYFYWYRQILGQKVEFLVSFYNNEISEKSEIFDDQFSVERPDGSNFTLKIRSTKLEDSAMYFCASSRRSDTQYFGPGTRLTVL.

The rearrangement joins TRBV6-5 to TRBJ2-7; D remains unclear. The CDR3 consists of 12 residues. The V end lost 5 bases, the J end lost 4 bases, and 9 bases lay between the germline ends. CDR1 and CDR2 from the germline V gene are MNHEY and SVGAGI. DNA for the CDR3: TGTGCCAGCAGTCTTAACAAGTACGAGCAGTACTTC. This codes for CASSLNKYEQYF.

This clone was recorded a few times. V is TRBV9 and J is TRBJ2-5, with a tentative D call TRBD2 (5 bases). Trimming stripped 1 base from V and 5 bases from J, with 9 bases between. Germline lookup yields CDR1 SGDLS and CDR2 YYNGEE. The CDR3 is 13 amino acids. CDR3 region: CASSVNSGETQYF. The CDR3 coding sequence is TGTGCCAGCAGCGTAAACTCGGGGGAGACCCAGTACTTC.

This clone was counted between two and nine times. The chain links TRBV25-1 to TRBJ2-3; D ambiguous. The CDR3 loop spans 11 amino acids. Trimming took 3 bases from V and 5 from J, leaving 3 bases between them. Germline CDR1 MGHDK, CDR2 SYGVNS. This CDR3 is CASSDVDTQYF. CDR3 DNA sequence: TGTGCCAGCAGTGACGTAGATACGCAGTATTTT.